The rows below give T cell receptor beta chains drawn from one sample of a study of blood T cells in healthy people across ages. One entry per CDR3 protein, called by TCRdb with MiXCR from the 5' RACE reads. The data contain approximately 960,000 distinct CDR3 sequences, just under 30% of them seen just once; the ten biggest clones take up roughly 10%. The same data also went into a second study, on T cells of mothers and their children.

Specimen: blood. These receptors originate from a woman in her forties in good health. The CDR3 runs from the conserved cysteine through the conserved F or W. D genes are given only for firm matches. Some rows mark clone size as missing; the rest say once, few, many or name a class of expanded clone.

j_gene | abundance | d_gene | v_gene | CDR3aa | CDR3nt
TRBJ2-3 | NA | NA | TRBV6-2/TRBV6-3 | CASRAPRGKPGGDTQYF | TGTGCCAGCCGGGCACCCAGAGGGAAGCCAGGAGGAGATACGCAGTATTTT
TRBJ2-5 | NA | NA | TRBV28 | CASSPSGTWGETQYF | TGTGCCAGCAGTCCTTCGGGGACCTGGGGGGAGACCCAGTACTTC
TRBJ2-1 | few | TRBD2 | TRBV20-1 | CSARHLDTGLAGEYNEQFF | TGCAGTGCTAGACACTTAGATACGGGACTAGCGGGGGAGTACAATGAGCAGTTCTTC
TRBJ2-3 | NA | TRBD2 | TRBV29-1 | CSVAGGQTTDTQYF | TGCAGCGTTGCGGGGGGGCAAACCACAGATACGCAGTATTTT
TRBJ1-1 | NA | NA | TRBV29-1 | CSVEGSGWGTEAFF | TGCAGCGTTGAGGGGTCGGGATGGGGCACTGAAGCTTTCTTT
TRBJ1-4 | few | NA | TRBV5-6 | CASSLEGHGKNGEKLFF | TGTGCCAGCAGCTTGGAGGGACATGGAAAAAATGGGGAAAAACTGTTTTTT
TRBJ1-1 | few | NA | TRBV5-1 | CASSGGSGTEAFF | TGCGCCAGCAGTGGAGGTTCGGGCACTGAAGCTTTCTTT
TRBJ2-5 | few | NA | TRBV12-3/TRBV12-4 | CASSFRQGETQYF | TGTGCCAGCAGTTTCAGGCAGGGAGAGACCCAGTACTTC
TRBJ1-1 | NA | TRBD1 | TRBV7-9 | CASSAPGQGNTEAFF | TGTGCCAGCAGCGCCCCGGGACAGGGAAACACTGAAGCTTTCTTT
TRBJ2-3 | few | TRBD1 | TRBV7-8 | CASSLRDRPGPDTQYF | TGTGCCAGCAGCTTACGGGACAGGCCCGGACCAGATACGCAGTATTTT
TRBJ2-5 | few | TRBD2 | TRBV4-1 | CASSQDGLAGLQETQYF | TGCGCCAGCAGCCAGGATGGACTAGCGGGACTACAAGAGACCCAGTACTTC
TRBJ2-3 | few | NA | TRBV29-1 | CSVAFGGRGDTQYF | TGCAGCGTCGCTTTTGGGGGTAGGGGAGATACGCAGTATTTT
TRBJ2-1 | many | TRBD2 | TRBV4-1 | CASSQEGLAGVSSSYNEQFF | TGCGCCAGCAGCCAAGAGGGTCTAGCGGGGGTTTCTAGCTCCTACAATGAGCAGTTCTTC
TRBJ1-1 | few | TRBD1 | TRBV4-1 | CASSHEIDRGKTEAFF | TGCGCCAGCAGCCACGAAATCGACAGGGGGAAGACTGAAGCTTTCTTT
TRBJ2-1 | few | NA | TRBV7-2 | CASSSGTDNYNEQFF | TGTGCCAGCAGCTCCGGGACTGACAACTACAATGAGCAGTTCTTC
TRBJ1-2 | NA | NA | TRBV3-1 | CASSQDSGRHGYTF | TGTGCCAGCAGCCAAGATTCAGGGCGTCATGGCTACACCTTC
TRBJ1-1 | NA | NA | TRBV24-1 | CATSANYGNTEAFF | TGTGCCACCAGTGCTAACTATGGAAACACTGAAGCTTTCTTT
TRBJ1-1 | few | NA | TRBV20-1 | CSAAETIQGTEAFF | TGCAGTGCTGCGGAGACAATACAGGGAACTGAAGCTTTCTTT
TRBJ2-2 | NA | NA | TRBV3-1 | CASSVRLDPGELFF | TGTGCCAGCAGCGTTAGACTAGACCCCGGGGAGCTGTTTTTT
TRBJ2-5 | few | TRBD2 | TRBV15 | CATSREKGLLKVGGETQYF | TGTGCCACCAGCAGGGAAAAGGGACTACTAAAGGTGGGAGGAGAGACCCAGTACTTC
TRBJ1-1 | few | NA | TRBV28 | CASSPKTGSSTEAFF | TGTGCCAGCAGCCCTAAAACAGGGTCTAGCACTGAAGCTTTCTTT
TRBJ2-7 | few | NA | TRBV27 | CASSFPGTPVHEQYF | TGTGCCAGCAGTTTCCCCGGGACCCCCGTCCACGAGCAGTACTTC
TRBJ1-2 | NA | NA | TRBV6-2/TRBV6-3 | CACSTKILYGYTF | TGTGCCTGCAGTACCAAGATACTCTATGGCTACACCTTC
TRBJ2-1 | NA | NA | TRBV3-1 | CASSQIGLTGDNFYNEQFF | TGTGCCAGCAGCCAGATAGGTCTGACGGGGGACAACTTCTACAATGAGCAGTTCTTC
TRBJ2-3 | many | NA | TRBV27 | CASSLEGRTDTQYF | TGTGCCAGCAGTTTGGAGGGGAGGACAGATACGCAGTATTTT
TRBJ2-1 | many | NA | TRBV4-2 | CASSQEGTKQFF | TGTGCCAGCAGCCAAGAGGGGACCAAACAGTTCTTC
TRBJ2-7 | once | TRBD1 | TRBV12-3/TRBV12-4 | CASSSTGSSNEQYF | TGTGCCAGCAGTTCGACAGGGTCGAGCAACGAGCAGTACTTC
TRBJ2-7 | NA | TRBD2 | TRBV5-1 | CASSQPGLAQEQYF | TGCGCCAGCAGCCAACCGGGACTAGCTCAAGAGCAGTACTTC
TRBJ2-7 | many | NA | TRBV15 | CAIKGRDPKDEQYF | TGTGCCATTAAGGGCCGGGACCCCAAAGACGAGCAGTACTTC
TRBJ1-2 | few | TRBD1 | TRBV20-1 | CSAVQGAPYGYTF | TGCAGTGCTGTACAGGGGGCGCCCTATGGCTACACCTTC
TRBJ2-7 | few | NA | TRBV20-1 | CSAYRGPYEQYF | TGCAGTGCTTACCGGGGCCCCTACGAGCAGTACTTC
TRBJ2-1 | few | NA | TRBV9 | CASSVGPGIGEEQFF | TGTGCCAGCAGCGTGGGGCCGGGTATCGGGGAAGAGCAGTTCTTC
TRBJ2-5 | many | NA | TRBV6-5 | CASSPSSLGETQYF | TGTGCCAGCAGCCCCTCTTCCCTAGGAGAGACCCAGTACTTC
TRBJ2-1 | NA | NA | TRBV6-6 | CAGSYSIGGTEQFF | TGTGCCGGCAGTTACTCGATCGGGGGTACTGAGCAGTTCTTC
TRBJ2-7 | NA | TRBD2 | TRBV5-6 | CASSLPGLTHYEQYF | TGTGCCAGCAGCTTGCCGGGACTAACTCACTACGAGCAGTACTTC
TRBJ1-1 | NA | TRBD1 | TRBV29-1 | CSGTGVGNTEAFF | TGCAGCGGGACAGGGGTAGGGAACACTGAAGCTTTCTTT
TRBJ2-5 | many | NA | TRBV7-7 | CASSSDPGPQETQYF | TGTGCTAGCAGCTCGGACCCGGGACCCCAAGAGACCCAGTACTTC
TRBJ1-2 | NA | NA | TRBV28 | CASSELRADGYTF | TGTGCCAGCAGCGAACTAAGGGCTGATGGCTACACCTTC
TRBJ2-7 | many | TRBD1 | TRBV6-2/TRBV6-3 | CASSLRTGGTIYEQYF | TGTGCCAGCAGCCTCCGGACAGGGGGAACGATCTACGAGCAGTACTTC
TRBJ2-1 | many | NA | TRBV29-1 | CSGRHETYNEQFF | TGCAGCGGAAGACACGAAACCTACAATGAGCAGTTCTTC
TRBJ2-7 | NA | TRBD2 | TRBV19 | CASTQAGGATYNEQYF | TGTGCCAGTACCCAGGCCGGGGGGGCCACCTACAATGAGCAGTACTTC
TRBJ2-2 | few | NA | TRBV5-5 | CASSPDRTFLAGELFF | TGTGCCAGCAGCCCCGACAGGACCTTTTTAGCCGGGGAGCTGTTTTTT
TRBJ1-1 | few | NA | TRBV7-9 | CASSLAHMNTEAFF | TGTGCCAGCAGCTTAGCGCACATGAACACTGAAGCTTTCTTT
TRBJ1-5 | few | NA | TRBV7-2 | CASSTLAPLVQPQHF | TGTGCCAGCAGCACCCTCGCGCCGCTGGTTCAGCCCCAGCATTTT
TRBJ2-3 | NA | NA | TRBV27 | CASRKGGAADTQYF | TGTGCCAGCAGGAAGGGGGGGGCGGCAGATACGCAGTATTTT
TRBJ2-5 | NA | NA | TRBV28 | CASSFGGQISETQYF | TGTGCCAGCAGTTTCGGAGGACAAATCTCGGAGACCCAGTACTTC
TRBJ1-6 | NA | TRBD1 | TRBV11-1 | CASSSGQGFWNSPLHF | TGTGCCAGCAGCTCGGGACAGGGGTTCTGGAATTCACCCCTCCACTTT
TRBJ1-2 | many | NA | TRBV9 | CASSVEQGGGGYTF | TGTGCCAGCAGCGTAGAACAGGGCGGCGGAGGCTACACCTTC
TRBJ2-2 | NA | NA | TRBV15 | CATSPEQRNTGELFF | TGTGCCACCAGTCCCGAACAGCGGAACACCGGGGAGCTGTTTTTT
TRBJ2-1 | many | NA | TRBV6-6 | CASSYPRATQFF | TGTGCCAGCAGTTACCCCCGGGCTACGCAGTTCTTC
TRBJ1-2 | many | TRBD1 | TRBV4-2 | CASSQGQTYGYTF | TGTGCCAGCAGCCAGGGACAGACATATGGCTACACCTTC
TRBJ2-5 | many | TRBD2 | TRBV7-8 | CASSLLTSGGGETQYF | TGTGCCAGCAGCCTGTTGACTAGCGGGGGTGGAGAGACCCAGTACTTC
TRBJ2-3 | few | TRBD1 | TRBV29-1 | CSVGFGTGEGTQYF | TGCAGCGTTGGGTTTGGGACAGGGGAGGGTACGCAGTATTTT
TRBJ1-4 | few | TRBD1 | TRBV12-3/TRBV12-4 | CASSSTSTGGNEKLFF | TGTGCCAGCAGTTCAACTTCGACAGGGGGAAACGAAAAACTGTTTTTT
TRBJ2-3 | many | NA | TRBV5-1 | CASSLAPPRDTQYF | TGCGCCAGCAGCTTGGCGCCTCCTAGGGATACGCAGTATTTT